This TCR beta chain came from a study of blood T cell repertoires in COVID-19. Study summary: The cDNA or gDNA used as material had been derived from T cells, B-cell-depleted T cells, or PBMCs.

V lost 3 bases to trimming and J lost 2 bases; unmatched junction nucleotides: 6. This CDR3 has 15 amino acids. From germline, CDR1 is SGHRS and CDR2 YFSETQ. Authors' data handling: It was from reference gene primer amplification that nucleated cell counts were estimated. Only in-frame clones appear in the TCRdb table, and some are missing; sequencing was by immunoSEQ multiplex PCR. V, J and clone size are taken as reported in that table, and D and trimming were inferred from the DNA itself. The table shows about 53,000 clones, with about 76% occurring only once. The chain has TRBV5-1 and TRBJ2-3, with 7 nucleotides matching TRBD2. The sequence was obtained from a man aged 65 to 85 with active or convalescent COVID-19. Specimen: peripheral blood. The CDR3 sequence: CASSWLADNTDTQYF. CDR3 DNA: TGCGCCAGCAGCTGGCTAGCGGACAACACAGATACGCAGTATTTT.